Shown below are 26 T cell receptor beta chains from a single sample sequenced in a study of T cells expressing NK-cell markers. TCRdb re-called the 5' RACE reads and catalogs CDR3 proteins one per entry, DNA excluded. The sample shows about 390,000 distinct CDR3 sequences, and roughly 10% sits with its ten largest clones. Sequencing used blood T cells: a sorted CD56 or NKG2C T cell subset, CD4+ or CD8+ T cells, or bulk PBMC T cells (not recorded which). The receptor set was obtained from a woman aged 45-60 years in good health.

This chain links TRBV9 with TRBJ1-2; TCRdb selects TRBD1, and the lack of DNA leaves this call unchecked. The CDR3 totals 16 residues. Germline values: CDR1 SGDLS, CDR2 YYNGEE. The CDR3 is CASSETGTPVNYGYTF.

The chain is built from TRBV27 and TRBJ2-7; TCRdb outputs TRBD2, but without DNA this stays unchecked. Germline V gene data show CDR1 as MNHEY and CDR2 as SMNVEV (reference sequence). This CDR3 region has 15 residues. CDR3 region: CASTRLAGGPYEQYF.

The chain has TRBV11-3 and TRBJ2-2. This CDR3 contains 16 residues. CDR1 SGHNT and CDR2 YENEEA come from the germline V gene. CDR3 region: CASSGRSGYRTGELFF.

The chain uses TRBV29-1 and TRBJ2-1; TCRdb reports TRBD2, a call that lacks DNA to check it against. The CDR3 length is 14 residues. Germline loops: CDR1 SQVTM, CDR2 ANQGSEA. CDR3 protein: CSVGTSGSWYEQFF.

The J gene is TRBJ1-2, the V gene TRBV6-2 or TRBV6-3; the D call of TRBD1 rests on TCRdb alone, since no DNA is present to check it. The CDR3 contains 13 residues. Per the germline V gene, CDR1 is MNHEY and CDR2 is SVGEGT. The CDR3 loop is CASSYQDRAGYTF.

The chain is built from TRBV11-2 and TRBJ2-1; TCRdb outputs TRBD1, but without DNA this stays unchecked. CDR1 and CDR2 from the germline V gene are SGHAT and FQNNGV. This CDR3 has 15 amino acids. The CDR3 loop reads CASSFGTGLGYEQFF.

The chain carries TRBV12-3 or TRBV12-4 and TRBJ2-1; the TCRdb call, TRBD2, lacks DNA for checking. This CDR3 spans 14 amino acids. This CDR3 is CASTGLAGVFEQFF.

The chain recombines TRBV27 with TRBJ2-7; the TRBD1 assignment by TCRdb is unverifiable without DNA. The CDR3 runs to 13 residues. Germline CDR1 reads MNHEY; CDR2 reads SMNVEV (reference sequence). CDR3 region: CASKGTGPREQYF.

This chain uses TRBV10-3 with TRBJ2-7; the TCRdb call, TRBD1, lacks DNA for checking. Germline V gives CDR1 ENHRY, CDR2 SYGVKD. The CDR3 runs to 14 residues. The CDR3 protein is CAIRGDRAGYEQYF.

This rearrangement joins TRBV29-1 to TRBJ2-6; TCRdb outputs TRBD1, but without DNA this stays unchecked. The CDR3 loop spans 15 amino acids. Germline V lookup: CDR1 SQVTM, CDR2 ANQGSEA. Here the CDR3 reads CSVAWAHSGANVLTF.

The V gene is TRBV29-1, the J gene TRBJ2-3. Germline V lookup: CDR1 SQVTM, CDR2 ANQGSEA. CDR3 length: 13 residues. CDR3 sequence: CSVEEGVWDTQYF.

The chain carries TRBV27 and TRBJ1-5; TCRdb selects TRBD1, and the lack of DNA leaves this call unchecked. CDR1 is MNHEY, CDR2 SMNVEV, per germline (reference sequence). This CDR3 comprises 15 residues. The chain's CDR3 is CASSPRTGRDQPQHF.

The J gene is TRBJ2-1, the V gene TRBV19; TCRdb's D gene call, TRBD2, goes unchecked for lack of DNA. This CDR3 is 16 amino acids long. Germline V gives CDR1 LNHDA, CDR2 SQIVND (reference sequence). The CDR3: CASMDPGLPSVNEQFF.

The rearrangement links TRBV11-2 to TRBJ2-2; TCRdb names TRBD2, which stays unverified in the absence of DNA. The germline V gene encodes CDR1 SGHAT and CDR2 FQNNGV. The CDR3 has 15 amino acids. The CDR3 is CATAGLAASTGELFF.

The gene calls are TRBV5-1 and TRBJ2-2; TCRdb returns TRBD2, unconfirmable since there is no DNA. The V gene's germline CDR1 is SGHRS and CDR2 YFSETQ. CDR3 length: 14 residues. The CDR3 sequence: CASRGTTATGELFF.

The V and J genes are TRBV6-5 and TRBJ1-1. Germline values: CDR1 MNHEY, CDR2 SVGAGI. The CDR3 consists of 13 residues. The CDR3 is CASSSINRVRAFF.

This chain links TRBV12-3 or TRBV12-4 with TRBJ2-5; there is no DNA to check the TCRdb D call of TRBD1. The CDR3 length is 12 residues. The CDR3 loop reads CATGQAQETQYF.

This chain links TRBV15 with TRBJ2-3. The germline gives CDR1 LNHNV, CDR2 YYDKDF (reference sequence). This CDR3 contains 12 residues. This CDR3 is CATSRAMDTQYF.

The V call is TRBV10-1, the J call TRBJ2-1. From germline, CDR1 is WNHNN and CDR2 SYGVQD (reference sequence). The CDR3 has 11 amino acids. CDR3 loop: CASSDIDEQFF.

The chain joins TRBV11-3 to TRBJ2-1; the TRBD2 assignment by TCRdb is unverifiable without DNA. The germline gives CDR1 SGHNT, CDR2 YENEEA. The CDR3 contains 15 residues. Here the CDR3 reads CASSLAGVSYNEQFF.

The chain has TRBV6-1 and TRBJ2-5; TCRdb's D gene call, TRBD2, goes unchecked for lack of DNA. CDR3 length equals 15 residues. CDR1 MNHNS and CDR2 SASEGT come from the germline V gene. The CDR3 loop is CASGGTGTPQETQYF.

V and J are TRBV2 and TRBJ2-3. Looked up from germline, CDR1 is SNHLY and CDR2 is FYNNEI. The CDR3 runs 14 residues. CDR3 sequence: CASRVAGALDTQYF.

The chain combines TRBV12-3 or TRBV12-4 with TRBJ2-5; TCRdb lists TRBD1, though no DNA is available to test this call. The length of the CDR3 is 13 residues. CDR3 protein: CASRNRVGETQYF.

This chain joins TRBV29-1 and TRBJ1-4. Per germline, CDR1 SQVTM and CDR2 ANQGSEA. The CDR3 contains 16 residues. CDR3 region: CSVVSGRAATNEKLFF.

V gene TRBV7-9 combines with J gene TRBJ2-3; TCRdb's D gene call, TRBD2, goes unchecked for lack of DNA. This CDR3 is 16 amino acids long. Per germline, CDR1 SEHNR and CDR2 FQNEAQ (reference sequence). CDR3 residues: CASSFPETSGVDTQYF. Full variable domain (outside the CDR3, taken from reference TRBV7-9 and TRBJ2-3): DTGVSQNPRHKITKRGQNVTFRCDPISEHNRLYWYRQTLGQGPEFLTYFQNEAQLEKSRLLSDRFSAERPKGSFSTLEIQRTEQGDSAMYLCASSFPETSGVDTQYFGPGTRLTVL.

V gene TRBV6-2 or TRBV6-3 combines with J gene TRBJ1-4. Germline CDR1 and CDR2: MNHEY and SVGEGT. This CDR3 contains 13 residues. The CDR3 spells CASSYNGGEKLFF.